This TCR beta chain was sequenced during a study of vaccination and CD4 T cells after COVID-19 (dated by TCRdb to 2021 to 2024). Looking at the study overall: Convalescent patients had a positive SARS-CoV-2 result on nasal swab PCR, and of these patients, nine had mild disease and one had severe disease. The convalescent cohort comprised six males and four females, including two Hispanic individuals, seven Caucasians, two Asians and one multiracial person. Participants received two doses of either the Pfizer-BioNTech BNT162b2 vaccine (n=8) or the Moderna mRNA-1273 vaccine (n=2). Post-COVID blood samples were collected from convalescent patients a median of approximately 100 days after diagnosis, with a range of roughly 30 to 161 days. Post-vaccine blood samples were obtained a median of about 77 days after the second vaccine dose, with a range of about 14 to 250 days. The cultures were stimulated with overlapping spike peptide pools from SARS-CoV-2 and from the common cold coronaviruses HCoV-NL63, HCoV-OC43 and HCoV-229E. In control cultures, a CEFX viral epitope pool was used as positive control, an HIV-1 Nef peptide pool was used as negative control, or no peptide was added. The spike-specific CD4+ TCR repertoire was compared before and after mRNA vaccination in over 9 COVID-19 convalescent patients and a handful of infection-naive healthy vaccine recipients. On the study overall, not on this receptor specifically: In convalescent patients, a median approximately 90% of post-vaccine SARS-CoV-2-reactive clones were detected only after vaccination, suggesting vaccine-specific priming. The median count of SARS-CoV-2-reactive clonotypes went up from approximately 22 after infection to about 40 after vaccination, although the change was not significant. Of the vaccine-specific clones in convalescent patients, 304 of 307, or nearly all, reacted only to SARS-CoV-2 spike and did not cross-react with common cold coronaviruses. Relatively few convalescent patients were included in the study, and early timepoints after natural infection were not analyzed.

The CDR3 sequence holds 14 residues, the cysteine and phenylalanine included. The read is trimmed to its CDR3 DNA, 42 bases read in frame from base 1. The germline V gene supplies CDR1 SGHAT and CDR2 FQNNGV. The V and J ends are trimmed by 6 bases and 2 bases, leaving 14 bases between them. The library was built by means of PCR. TCR sequencing of DNA from cultured CD4+ T cells used the Oncomine TCR Beta short-read assay at the Johns Hopkins FTIC core. Genomic DNA was extracted from the cultured CD4+ T cells with the QIAamp micro DNA kit. The Oncomine TCR Beta libraries from cultured CD4+ T cells were pooled using unique dual indexes and then sequenced on an Illumina iSeq 100. From the authors' description of their analysis: Non-productive sequences were filtered out, and CDR3s that did not start with C, did not end with F or W, or were shorter than 7 amino acids were discarded. Antigen-specific clonotypes were identified with the MANAFEST web application by comparing peptide-stimulated wells with reference and other culture wells. To be called positive, a clone needed an FDR below 0.05, an odds ratio above 5, and a productive frequency above 0.1% in at least two of three replicate wells. Clonotypes that were significantly expanded in both SARS-CoV-2 spike wells and at least one common cold coronavirus spike condition were defined as cross-reactive. Using R version 3.6.1, CDR3 homology was evaluated through Levenshtein distances (stringdist) along with unrooted phylogenetic trees (ape). The public reads were reprocessed in TCRdb via fastp at Q25 and MiXCR, keeping in-frame beta chains. Here each entry gathers all rows of one CDR3 protein and keeps the most common genes and DNA. The V and J calls reflect TCRdb's pipeline rather than the authors' work. This sample gives approximately 16,000 distinct CDR3 sequences in total; over 60% of them show up just once. The top ten constitute about a sixth of the sample.

Read against the paper, the sample's treatment or condition label means: approximately nine-day PBMC culture with coronavirus spike peptide pools or control peptides (ViraFEST assay). The study used the ViraFEST assay, which expanded antigen-specific T cells with peptide pools and then identified expanded clonotypes by TCR sequencing. The convalescent patients' positive SARS-CoV-2 PCR tests were from March to December 2020, which was before the Alpha, Beta and Delta variants emerged in the United States. PBMCs were cultured at roughly 2 million per well in IMDM supplemented with around 5% human AB serum and approximately 10 IU/ml IL-2, with around 10 ug/ml peptide pools added. Half of the culture medium was replaced with fresh IL-2-containing medium on days 3 and 7. CD4+ T cells were isolated after 10 days of culture through negative selection using the EasySep CD4+ T cell isolation kit. PBMCs were separated from whole blood using Ficoll-Paque Plus gradient centrifugation and then either used fresh or cryopreserved at -140C. Triplicate wells were generally used for each culture condition.

Points on this clonotype: Its antigen is currently not known. There are no base qualities to consult, and no much larger clone falls within one base.

Sequences were obtained from CD4+ T cells from blood, cultured in vitro. Rearrangement joined TRBV11-2 to TRBJ2-7, with the D segment identity uncertain. This receptor was identified in a human donor who had recovered from COVID-19. The DNA sequence is given as TGTGCCAGCAGGGGCGTGGGTGGCCCCTACGAGCAGTACTTC. Translated, it gives CASRGVGGPYEQYF.